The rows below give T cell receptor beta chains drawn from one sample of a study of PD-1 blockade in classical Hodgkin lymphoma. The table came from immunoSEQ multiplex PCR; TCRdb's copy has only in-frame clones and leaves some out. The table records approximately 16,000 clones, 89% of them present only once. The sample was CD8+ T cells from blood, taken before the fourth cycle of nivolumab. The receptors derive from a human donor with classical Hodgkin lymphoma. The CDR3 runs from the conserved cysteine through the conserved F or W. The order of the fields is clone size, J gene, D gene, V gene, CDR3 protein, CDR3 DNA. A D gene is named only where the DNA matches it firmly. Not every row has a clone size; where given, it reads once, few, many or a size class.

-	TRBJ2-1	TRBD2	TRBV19	CASSSGGGIDEQFF	TGTGCCAGTAGCAGCGGGGGGGGAATCGATGAGCAGTTCTTC
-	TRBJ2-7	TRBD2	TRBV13	CASSPYGLAGRLSEQYF	TGTGCCAGCAGCCCCTACGGACTAGCGGGGCGGCTCTCCGAGCAGTACTTC
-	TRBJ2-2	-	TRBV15	CATGGPASRNTGELFF	TGTGCCACCGGGGGGCCCGCTAGCCGTAACACCGGGGAGCTGTTTTTT
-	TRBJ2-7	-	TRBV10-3	CAISESPNTGSYEQYF	TGTGCCATCAGTGAGTCGCCGAACACAGGGTCCTACGAGCAGTACTTC
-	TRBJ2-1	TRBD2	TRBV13	CASSLDRTSGTGYEQFF	TGTGCCAGCAGCTTAGACCGGACTAGCGGGACGGGGTATGAGCAGTTCTTC
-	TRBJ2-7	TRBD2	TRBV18	CASSRGLAGGNEQYF	TGTGCCAGCTCACGCGGACTAGCGGGAGGGAACGAGCAGTACTTC
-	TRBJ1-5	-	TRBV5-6	CASSLVGWRINQPQHF	TGTGCCAGCAGCTTGGTAGGTTGGCGTATCAATCAGCCCCAGCATTTT
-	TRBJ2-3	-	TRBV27	CASSPLLASDTQYF	TGTGCCAGCAGTCCCCTTCTAGCTTCTGATACGCAGTATTTT
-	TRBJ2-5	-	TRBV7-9	CASRDTEIQETQYF	TGTGCCAGCCGAGATACCGAAATTCAAGAGACCCAGTACTTC
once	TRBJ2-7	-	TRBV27	CASSLDRSYEQYF	TGTGCCAGCAGTTTAGACAGATCCTACGAGCAGTACTTC
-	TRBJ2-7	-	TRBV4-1	CASSQISSQQPWVTYEQYF	TGCGCCAGCAGCCAAATCTCGAGCCAACAGCCGTGGGTTACCTACGAGCAGTACTTC
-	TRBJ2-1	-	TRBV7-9	CASSLNPGRDNEQFF	TGTGCCAGCAGCTTAAACCCGGGTCGGGACAATGAGCAGTTCTTC
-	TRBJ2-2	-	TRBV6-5	CASSPSTGTGELFF	TGTGCCAGCAGCCCATCTACGGGAACCGGGGAGCTGTTTTTT
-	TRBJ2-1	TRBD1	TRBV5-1	CASSGWDRGYNEQFF	TGCGCCAGCAGCGGGTGGGACAGGGGATACAATGAGCAGTTCTTC
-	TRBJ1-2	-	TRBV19	CASGQTSYGYTF	TGTGCCAGCGGACAGACCAGTTATGGCTACACCTTC
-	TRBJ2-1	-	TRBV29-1	CSPGQGVDEQFF	TGCAGCCCGGGACAAGGAGTGGATGAGCAGTTCTTC
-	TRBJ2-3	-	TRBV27	CASRSNSLDTQYF	TGTGCCAGCAGGTCAAATTCCCTAGATACGCAGTATTTT
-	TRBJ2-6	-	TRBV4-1	CASSQAPPQDSGANVLTF	TGCGCCAGCAGCCAAGCCCCCCCACAGGATTCTGGGGCCAACGTCCTGACTTTC
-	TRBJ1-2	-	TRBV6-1	CASSETLFRKDGYTF	TGTGCCAGCAGTGAGACCCTCTTCAGGAAGGACGGCTACACCTTC
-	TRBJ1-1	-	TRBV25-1	CASSHQGNTEAFF	TGTGCCAGCAGTCATCAGGGGAACACTGAAGCTTTCTTT
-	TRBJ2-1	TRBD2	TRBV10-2	CASSVWRRGEHNEQFF	TGCGCCAGCAGTGTTTGGCGGCGGGGGGAACACAATGAGCAGTTCTTC
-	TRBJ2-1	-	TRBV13	CASSLRQASNEQFF	TGTGCCAGCAGCTTGCGGCAAGCGTCCAATGAGCAGTTCTTC
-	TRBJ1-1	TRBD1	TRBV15	CATSTDREVTEAFF	TGTGCCACCAGCACCGACAGGGAAGTCACTGAAGCTTTCTTT
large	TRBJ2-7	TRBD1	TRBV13	CASSSQGQDQNSYEQYF	TGTGCCAGCAGCTCCCAGGGACAGGACCAGAACTCCTACGAGCAGTACTTC
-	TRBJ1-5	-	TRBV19	CASNSLRPFYSNQPQHF	TGTGCCAGTAACAGTCTACGTCCGTTTTATAGCAATCAGCCCCAGCATTTT
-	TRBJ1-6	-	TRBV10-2	CASSENNSPLHF	TGCGCCAGCAGTGAAAATAATTCACCCCTCCACTTT
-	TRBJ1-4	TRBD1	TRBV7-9	CASSPQGEETNEKLFF	TGTGCCAGCAGCCCACAGGGGGAAGAAACTAATGAAAAACTGTTTTTT
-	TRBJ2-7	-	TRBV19	CASSISGFSYEQYF	TGTGCCAGTAGTATATCAGGGTTCTCCTACGAGCAGTACTTC
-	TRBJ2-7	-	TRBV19	CASSISGRHKEQYF	TGTGCCAGTAGTATTTCTGGACGGCACAAGGAGCAGTACTTC
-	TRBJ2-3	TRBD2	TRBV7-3	CASSALAGWNTDTQYF	TGTGCCAGCAGCGCACTAGCGGGATGGAATACAGATACGCAGTATTTT
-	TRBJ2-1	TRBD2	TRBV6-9	CASKDLAGGDNEQFF	TGTGCCAGCAAAGACTTAGCGGGGGGCGACAATGAGCAGTTCTTC
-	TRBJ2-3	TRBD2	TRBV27	CASRVWVGGAEDTQYF	TGTGCCAGCAGGGTATGGGTCGGGGGGGCAGAAGATACGCAGTATTTT
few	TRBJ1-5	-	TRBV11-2	CASSLGLGQPQHF	TGTGCCAGCAGCTTAGGGCTAGGTCAGCCCCAGCATTTT
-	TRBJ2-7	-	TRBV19	CASTSQSGYEQYF	TGTGCCAGTACCTCCCAGTCGGGTTACGAGCAGTACTTC
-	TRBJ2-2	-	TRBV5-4	CASSPAPNTGELFF	TGTGCCAGCAGCCCGGCGCCGAACACCGGGGAGCTGTTTTTT
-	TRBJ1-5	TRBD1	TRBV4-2	CASSQELTGSNQPQHF	TGTGCCAGCAGCCAAGAGTTGACAGGGTCCAATCAGCCCCAGCATTTT
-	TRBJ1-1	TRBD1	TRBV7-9	CASSEPGTVNTEAFF	TGTGCCAGCAGCGAACCCGGGACAGTGAACACTGAAGCTTTCTTT
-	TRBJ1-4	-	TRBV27	CASMSVVGGANEKLFF	TGTGCCAGCATGTCCGTCGTAGGGGGAGCTAATGAAAAACTGTTTTTT
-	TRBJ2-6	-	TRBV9	CASSVDVKAVSGANVLTF	TGTGCCAGCAGCGTAGACGTGAAGGCCGTCTCTGGGGCCAACGTCCTGACTTTC
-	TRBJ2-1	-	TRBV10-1	CASSATAEGGEQFF	TGCGCCAGCAGTGCGACAGCCGAGGGGGGTGAGCAGTTCTTC
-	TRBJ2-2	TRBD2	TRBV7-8	CASSHPGLAIGELFF	TGTGCCAGCAGCCATCCGGGACTAGCAATTGGGGAGCTGTTTTTT
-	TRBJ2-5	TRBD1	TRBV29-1	CSVERDRDIQETQYF	TGCAGCGTTGAAAGGGACAGGGACATACAAGAGACCCAGTACTTC
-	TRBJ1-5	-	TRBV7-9	CASSSGFNNQPQHF	TGTGCCAGCAGCTCCGGATTTAACAATCAGCCCCAGCATTTT
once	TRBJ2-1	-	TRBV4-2	CASSQTLAERTYNEQFF	TGTGCCAGCAGCCAAACGTTAGCCGAAAGGACCTACAATGAGCAGTTCTTC
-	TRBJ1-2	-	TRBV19	CASSIAASYGYTF	TGTGCCAGTAGTATCGCAGCTAGCTATGGCTACACCTTC
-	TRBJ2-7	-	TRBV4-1	CASSLLLTTGTPYEQYF	TGCGCCAGCAGCCTCCTTCTGACGACAGGTACTCCCTACGAGCAGTACTTC
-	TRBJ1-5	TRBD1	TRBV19	CASKGTGGNQPQHF	TGTGCCAGTAAGGGGACAGGGGGCAATCAGCCCCAGCATTTT
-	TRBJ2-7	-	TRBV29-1	CSVEVAGAIEQYF	TGCAGCGTTGAAGTGGCCGGGGCCATCGAGCAGTACTTC
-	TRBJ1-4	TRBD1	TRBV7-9	CASSELGQGWEKLFF	TGCGCCAGCAGCGAATTAGGACAGGGCTGGGAAAAACTGTTTTTT
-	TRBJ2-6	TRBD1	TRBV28	CASSLTGGSGANVLTF	TGTGCCAGCAGTCTAACAGGGGGCTCTGGGGCCAACGTCCTGACTTTC
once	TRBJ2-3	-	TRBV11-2	CASSLKPGTSTDTQYF	TGTGCCAGCAGCTTAAAGCCCGGGACCAGCACAGATACGCAGTATTTT